A selection of T cell receptor beta chains follows, all from one sample in a study of chemoradiotherapy in HPV16-positive cancers. Measured with immunoSEQ multiplex PCR; TCRdb has only the in-frame clones, and not every one. The sample holds about 8,600 clones, approximately 71% seen once. This material was acquired from a patient who underwent chemoradiotherapy. Source of these receptors: a human donor with HPV-associated anogenital cancer. Both conserved end residues are part of each CDR3. The D gene is left open where the match is weak. Expanded clones get a size class; other rows say once, few or many, or leave the size out.

few	TRBV25-1	TRBJ2-2	NA	TGTGCCAGCAGTGAAATGGGACAAGGAGACACCGGGGAGCTGTTTTTT	CASSEMGQGDTGELFF
few	TRBV7-2	TRBJ1-4	NA	TGTGCCAGCAGCGATCCGAGGATTAATGAAAAACTGTTTTTT	CASSDPRINEKLFF
NA	TRBV6-5	TRBJ1-2	TRBD1	TGTGCCAGCAACCCCGACAGGGCGGACTATGGCTACACCTTC	CASNPDRADYGYTF
NA	TRBV30	TRBJ1-5	TRBD1	TGTGCCTGGAGTCCTTGGACAGGGTTCGGGAACAATCAGCCCCAGCATTTT	CAWSPWTGFGNNQPQHF
NA	TRBV4-2	TRBJ1-5	NA	TGTGCCAGCAGCCAAGCTCGGACAGAGGTTAGCAATCAGCCCCAGCATTTT	CASSQARTEVSNQPQHF
NA	TRBV6-1	TRBJ2-7	TRBD1	TGTGCCAGCAGTGAAGGGACAGGAATAACCTACGAGCAGTACTTC	CASSEGTGITYEQYF
NA	TRBV7-2	TRBJ2-2	NA	TGTGCCAGCACAAAACAACACACCGGGGAGCTGTTTTTT	CASTKQHTGELFF
few	TRBV5-6	TRBJ2-1	TRBD2	TGTGCCAGCAGCTTAGCGGGGGGGCCGGGAGAGCAGTTCTTC	CASSLAGGPGEQFF
once	TRBV30	TRBJ1-1	NA	TGTGCCTGGAGAATTGGGAAGAACACTGAAGCTTTCTTT	CAWRIGKNTEAFF
NA	TRBV9	TRBJ2-1	TRBD2	TGTGCCAGCAGCACGGGACTAGCGGGAGTCGAGCAGTTCTTC	CASSTGLAGVEQFF
once	TRBV29-1	TRBJ1-1	NA	TGCAGCGGAGTGAACACTGAAGCTTTCTTT	CSGVNTEAFF
NA	TRBV7-3	TRBJ2-1	NA	TGTGCCAGCAGCCAGGACGAACAGCCGTACAATGAGCAGTTCTTC	CASSQDEQPYNEQFF
NA	TRBV7-9	TRBJ2-2	NA	TGTGCCAGCAGCCCAACCGGGCCAAACACCGGGGAGCTGTTTTTT	CASSPTGPNTGELFF
NA	TRBV11-1	TRBJ1-2	NA	TGTGCCAGCAGCTTAGGACAGAATGGCTACACCTTC	CASSLGQNGYTF
NA	TRBV7-9	TRBJ2-7	TRBD2	TGTGCCAGCAGCTCGGGGGGATCGAGCTCCTACGAGCAGTACTTC	CASSSGGSSSYEQYF
NA	TRBV5-1	TRBJ2-3	NA	TGCGCCAGCCAAGCTAGCGCTTACACAGATACGCAGTATTTT	CASQASAYTDTQYF
NA	TRBV18	TRBJ1-2	TRBD1	TGTGCCAGCTCACCAGGACAGGGGGGGACCTATGGCTACACCTTC	CASSPGQGGTYGYTF
NA	TRBV5-4	TRBJ2-7	NA	TGTGCCAGCAGCCCCGAACCCAGCTCCTACGAGCAGTACTTC	CASSPEPSSYEQYF
NA	TRBV4-3	TRBJ1-3	NA	TGCGCCAGCAGCCAAGATAGGGCTGGAAACACCATATATTTT	CASSQDRAGNTIYF
NA	TRBV11-3	TRBJ2-2	NA	TGTGCCAGCAGCTTAGATGGATTGTCACCCGGGGAGCTGTTTTTT	CASSLDGLSPGELFF
NA	TRBV4-3	TRBJ2-7	TRBD2	TGCGCCAGCAGCCAAGGGCGTAGCGGGACCATCGAGCAGTACTTC	CASSQGRSGTIEQYF
NA	TRBV7-9	TRBJ2-1	TRBD2	TGTGCCAGCAGCTCGATGTTCCCGGCCAGGGGACTAGCCTACAATGAGCAGTTCTTC	CASSSMFPARGLAYNEQFF
NA	TRBV11-2	TRBJ2-3	NA	TGTGCCAGCAGCTTAGTAGACAGCCCCTTCGATACGCAGTATTTT	CASSLVDSPFDTQYF
NA	TRBV6-4	TRBJ2-3	NA	TGTGCCAGCAGTGACTCTTTGGCCACAGATACGCAGTATTTT	CASSDSLATDTQYF
NA	TRBV19	TRBJ1-2	TRBD1	TGTGCCAGTAGTATGGGGGTGTCGGCGGACAGGATCAACTATGGCTACACCTTC	CASSMGVSADRINYGYTF
NA	TRBV7-2	TRBJ2-7	NA	TGTGCCAGCAGCTTAGCACCTGAGGAATACGAGCAGTACTTC	CASSLAPEEYEQYF
NA	TRBV7-9	TRBJ2-5	TRBD1	TGTGCCAGCAGCACCCCACAGGGGCAAGAGACCCAGTACTTC	CASSTPQGQETQYF
NA	TRBV6-4	TRBJ2-3	NA	TGTGCCAGCAGTGAAACGAGCTCCCTCGCATCCCTCCCCACAGATACGCAGTATTTT	CASSETSSLASLPTDTQYF
NA	TRBV2	TRBJ2-7	NA	TGTGCCAGTGGACCCGCCTACGAGCAGTACTTC	CASGPAYEQYF
NA	TRBV5-8	TRBJ2-3	NA	TGTGCCAGCAGCAGAAGGACGGGCACAGATACGCAGTATTTT	CASSRRTGTDTQYF
NA	TRBV5-1	TRBJ2-7	TRBD2	TGCGCCAGCAGCTCGGGGGGACTGACCGACGAGCAGTACTTC	CASSSGGLTDEQYF
once	TRBV7-9	TRBJ2-6	NA	TGTGCCAGCAGCCCGTTTCGGACCCCATCTGGGGCCAACGTCCTGACTTTC	CASSPFRTPSGANVLTF
NA	TRBV5-1	TRBJ1-2	NA	TGCGCCAGCAGCTTGGGGAGACAGAGCTATGGCTACACCTTC	CASSLGRQSYGYTF
NA	TRBV28	TRBJ1-4	NA	TGTGCCAGCAGGGGTTGGGTAGATGAAAAACTGTTTTTT	CASRGWVDEKLFF
NA	TRBV19	TRBJ2-6	NA	TGTGCCAGTAGTATCCCCCCGTCTGGGGCCAACGTCCTGACTTTC	CASSIPPSGANVLTF
NA	TRBV30	TRBJ1-1	NA	TGTGCCTGGAGTTTCTACCCCGGGTCGATAGGAGCTTTCTTT	CAWSFYPGSIGAFF
NA	TRBV7-9	TRBJ1-3	NA	TGTGCCAGCAGCCCCCGGCGGGGGATTTTTCTTGGAAACACCATATATTTT	CASSPRRGIFLGNTIYF
few	TRBV4-1	TRBJ1-1	NA	TGCGCCAGCAGCCAAGAATCCGGAGTCATGAACACTGAAGCTTTCTTT	CASSQESGVMNTEAFF
NA	TRBV30	TRBJ1-3	NA	TGTGCCTGGAACCCCCTCCACTCTGGAAACACCATATATTTT	CAWNPLHSGNTIYF
NA	TRBV28	TRBJ2-7	TRBD1	TGTGCCAGCAGTTTACCAAGACAGGGGTACTCCTACGAGCAGTACTTC	CASSLPRQGYSYEQYF
NA	TRBV6-1	TRBJ1-2	TRBD1	TGTGCCAGCAGACCGGGACAGGGGTACAACTATGGCTACACCTTC	CASRPGQGYNYGYTF
NA	TRBV19	TRBJ2-1	NA	TGTGCCAGTAGTATCGATTCTCTTGCCTACAATGAGCAGTTCTTC	CASSIDSLAYNEQFF
NA	TRBV2	TRBJ2-3	TRBD2	TGTGCCAGCAGTGAAGGACTAGCGGATACGCAGTATTTT	CASSEGLADTQYF
NA	TRBV7-2	TRBJ2-5	TRBD2	TGTGCCAGCAGCTTAGCCCTAGCGGGAAGAGAGACCCAGTACTTC	CASSLALAGRETQYF
NA	TRBV28	TRBJ1-4	NA	NA	CASTFGGGAYPFF
NA	TRBV7-9	TRBJ1-1	TRBD1	TGTGCCAGCAGCTCACTCGATCTTCCGGGACTGACAGGGGACACTGAAGCTTTCTTT	CASSSLDLPGLTGDTEAFF
once	TRBV20-1	TRBJ1-1	NA	TGCAAGGGGACGGTGAACACTGAAGCTTTCTTT	CKGTVNTEAFF
NA	TRBV27	TRBJ2-1	NA	TGTGCCAGCGGCTTAGCGGTCTACAATGAGCAGTTCTTC	CASGLAVYNEQFF
NA	TRBV7-9	TRBJ2-5	NA	TGTGCCAGCAGCCCTAGACGTGGGAGGGGGAACCAAGAGACCCAGTACTTC	CASSPRRGRGNQETQYF
NA	TRBV5-1	TRBJ1-2	NA	TGCGCCAGCAGCTTGGAATACGGGACCGCTAACTATGGCTACACCTTC	CASSLEYGTANYGYTF
NA	TRBV7-8	TRBJ1-1	NA	TGTGCCAGCAGCTTGGGACGGGAGAACACTGAAGCTTTCTTT	CASSLGRENTEAFF
NA	TRBV5-1	TRBJ1-1	NA	TGCGCCAGCAGCTTGCGAAGGGGGAACACTGAAGCTTTCTTT	CASSLRRGNTEAFF
few	TRBV19	TRBJ1-2	NA	TGTGCCAGTGCAAGGGGCAGGATAGCTAACTATGGCTACACCTTC	CASARGRIANYGYTF